One sample yielded the 14 T cell receptor beta chains listed below, sequenced in a study of T cell changes during pregnancy in multiple sclerosis (dated by TCRdb to about 2019). Libraries were made using the immunoSEQ multiplex PCR assay. Imported from immuneACCESS, the table was reduced by TCRdb to in-frame sequences with V and J called. These copies leave out some clones; in studies compared against another copy, an unresolved V gene accounts for under half, and the cause of the remainder is not known. Recorded for this sample are about 59,000 clones; roughly 94% of them occurred a single time. Over 2% of the sample rests with the top ten. The specimen comprised CD8+ T cells from peripheral blood mononuclear cells, sampled after pregnancy. Receptor source: a female donor with multiple sclerosis, enrolled in a pregnancy study.

This rearrangement joins TRBV5-5 to TRBJ1-4; D is undetermined. The germline V gene encodes CDR1 SGHKS and CDR2 YYEKEE (reference sequence). The CDR3 contains 15 residues. The V and J ends lost 0 bases and 8 bases respectively, with 14 bases between them. The CDR3 protein is CASSLGDGEWEKLFF. The CDR3 DNA reads as TGTGCCAGCAGCTTGGGCGATGGAGAATGGGAAAAACTGTTTTTT.

This chain links TRBV27 with TRBJ1-1; perhaps TRBD1 as D (6 bases). V dropped 0 bases and J dropped 1 base, with 18 bases sitting between them. The CDR3 length is 18 residues. Per the germline V gene, CDR1 is MNHEY and CDR2 is SMNVEV (reference sequence). CDR3 nucleotides: TGTGCCAGCAGTTTATCCCCCAAACAGGGTGGTTGGAACACTGAAGCTTTCTTT. It codes for CASSLSPKQGGWNTEAFF.

The chain links TRBV7-9 to TRBJ2-2, with 8 bases fitting TRBD1. CDR1 and CDR2 from the germline V gene are SEHNR and FQNEAQ (reference sequence). V dropped 3 bases and J dropped 3; count of bases not matched to a gene: 6. There are 16 residues in the CDR3. The CDR3 reads CASSLSTGEDTGELFF. The CDR3 DNA is TGTGCCAGCAGCTTGTCGACAGGGGAGGACACCGGGGAGCTGTTTTTT. Variable domain in full (rest from reference TRBV7-9 and TRBJ2-2): DTGVSQNPRHKITKRGQNVTFRCDPISEHNRLYWYRQTLGQGPEFLTYFQNEAQLEKSRLLSDRFSAERPKGSFSTLEIQRTEQGDSAMYLCASSLSTGEDTGELFFGEGSRLTVL.

CDR3 residues: CASSHGTSGRVPSSYEQYF. CDR3 DNA: TGTGCCAGCAGCCACGGGACTAGCGGGAGGGTACCTAGCTCCTACGAGCAGTACTTC. The chain links TRBV4-2 to TRBJ2-7, with 16 bases lining up with TRBD2. The J segment lost 0 bases and the V segment lost 3 bases, leaving 8 bases of the junction unmatched. CDR1 and CDR2 from the germline V gene are LGHNA and YNFKEQ. The CDR3 consists of 19 residues.

The V and J genes are TRBV6-5 and TRBJ2-7, with D possibly TRBD1 on 5 matching bases. Germline V lookup: CDR1 MNHEY, CDR2 SVGAGI. The CDR3 consists of 15 residues. The V end lost 2 bases, the J end lost 1 base, and 12 bases lay between the germline ends. CDR3 in DNA: TGTGCCAGCAGTTACGGGATAGGGGTGTCCTACGAGCAGTACTTC. Its translation is CASSYGIGVSYEQYF.

V usage is TRBV25-1 and J usage is TRBJ2-5, with D perhaps TRBD2 (5 bases). The V end was cut by 7 bases, the J end by 0 bases, with 18 bases between. CDR1 MGHDK and CDR2 SYGVNS come from the germline V gene. This CDR3 comprises 16 residues. The CDR3 protein is CASTESISGYQETQYF. CDR3 coding DNA: TGTGCCAGCACAGAAAGCATAAGCGGTTACCAAGAGACCCAGTACTTC.

The chain combines TRBV7-2 with TRBJ2-1; TRBD1 is a possible D gene (5 bases). The germline V gene has CDR1 SGHTA and CDR2 FQGNSA. The CDR3 has 14 amino acids. Trimming removed 2 bases from V and 8 bases from J, with 13 bases in between. The CDR3 nucleotides read TGTGCCAGCAGCTTATCAGGGTCTTGGGATGAGCAGTTCTTC. Protein: CASSLSGSWDEQFF.

This clone was seen a single time. The chain links TRBV5-1 to TRBJ2-1, with 10 bases that match TRBD1. The CDR3 runs 18 residues. Germline-derived CDR1 and CDR2 are SGHRS and YFSETQ. V shed 1 base, J shed 4 bases, and the junction held 11 bases outside the gene matches. In nucleotides, the CDR3 is TGCGCCAGCAGCTTGCATTTGGGACAGGGGCCAGGATACAATGAGCAGTTCTTC. Its translation is CASSLHLGQGPGYNEQFF.

The V gene is TRBV9, the J gene TRBJ2-1, with 14 positions matching TRBD2. This CDR3 contains 17 residues. The J segment lost 0 bases and the V segment lost 4 bases, leaving 3 bases of the junction unmatched. The germline V gene has CDR1 SGDLS and CDR2 YYNGEE. DNA for the CDR3: TGTGCCAGCAGCCCAGGGACTAGCGGGAGCTCCTACAATGAGCAGTTCTTC. Translated: CASSPGTSGSSYNEQFF.

The chain couples TRBV27 to TRBJ2-1; maybe TRBD2 (6 bases). V lost 3 bases and J lost 8, with 11 bases in between. The CDR3 runs 13 residues. Per germline, CDR1 MNHEY and CDR2 SMNVEV (reference sequence). The CDR3 nucleotides read TGTGCCAGCAGTTTCGGGGGTGTCGATGAGCAGTTCTTC. It yields the protein CASSFGGVDEQFF.

The V and J genes are TRBV7-2 and TRBJ2-5, with D maybe TRBD1 (5 bases). Deletions cut 0 bases from V and 4 bases from J, with 18 bases between. The CDR3 totals 17 residues. Germline-derived CDR1 and CDR2 are SGHTA and FQGNSA. The CDR3 bases are TGTGCCAGCAGCTTAGCGCAGAGAGAGCCCCAGGGAGAGACCCAGTACTTC. Translated: CASSLAQREPQGETQYF.

This chain links TRBV6-5 with TRBJ2-7; 7 bases fit TRBD2. The CDR3 contains 16 residues. Germline CDR1 reads MNHEY; CDR2 reads SVGAGI. J gave up 5 bases and V 2 bases, and 12 bases lay outside the gene matches. The CDR3 here is CASSYTPGLGRDEQYF. CDR3 nucleotides: TGTGCCAGCAGTTACACGCCCGGACTAGGGCGGGACGAGCAGTACTTC.

CDR3 nucleotides: TGTGCCAGCAGCTTAAGAGGGAGGAGTAATGAGCAGTTCTTC. This translates into CASSLRGRSNEQFF. V is TRBV11-2 and J is TRBJ2-1; a possible D gene is TRBD2 (6 bases). Trimming left V 2 bases short and J 7 bases short, with 12 bases between. The CDR3 is 14 amino acids. Germline V gene data show CDR1 as SGHAT and CDR2 as FQNNGV. Variable domain in full (rest from reference TRBV11-2 and TRBJ2-1): EAGVAQSPRYKIIEKRQSVAFWCNPISGHATLYWYQQILGQGPKLLIQFQNNGVVDDSQLPKDRFSAERLKGVDSTLKIQPAKLEDSAVYLCASSLRGRSNEQFFGPGTRLTVL.

V is TRBV27 and J is TRBJ1-1; 7 nucleotides agree with TRBD1. With 0 bases clipped from V and 1 base from J, the junction kept 2 bases outside the gene matches. Germline assignment: CDR1 MNHEY and CDR2 SMNVEV (reference sequence). The length of the CDR3 is 15 residues. CDR3 DNA: TGTGCCAGCAGTTTATCCAACAGGGGGAACACTGAAGCTTTCTTT. It translates to CASSLSNRGNTEAFF.